This TCR beta chain was sequenced in a study of blood T cell repertoires in COVID-19 (dated by TCRdb to the early 2020s). About the investigation overall: Samples covering the acute and convalescent phases of COVID-19 were provided by collaborators in the United States, Italy and Spain. The material from the prospective study consisted of cDNA or gDNA derived from T cells, B-cell-depleted T cells, or PBMCs. Subjects who had been exposed to COVID-19, were actively infected with it, or had recovered from it provided the deeply sampled blood TCRbeta repertoires that made up the dataset. The repertoires were released in a freely available public database meant as a resource for research on the immune response to SARS-CoV-2. Samples came from the ongoing ImmuneRACE study (first 160 participants) plus 1,254 subjects from 6 global collaborators. Nearly every sample came with metadata listing a de-identified subject ID, COVID-19 status, age in years and sex. Where HLA class I and class II types were available, the types were taken from metadata supplied by the sample provider, not from assay-based typing. The investigation overall reported the following: How much clinical and demographic metadata was included differed by source and by participant, and the metadata was provided uncurated.

A second Seattle source provided samples from volunteer blood donors who had recovered from COVID-19. Each collaborating institution followed its own protocols to collect whole blood in K2EDTA tubes. Collaborator samples were shipped for TCRbeta analysis as frozen whole blood, isolated PBMCs, or DNA extracted from either sample type. To note about this clone: No cognate antigen has been identified for it. The input lacks base qualities; no much larger clone sits a single base away.

The immunoSEQ Assay, a bias-controlled multiplex PCR, was used to amplify TCRbeta CDR3 regions from genomic DNA. Per the original workflow: The number of nucleated cells in each sample was estimated by amplification of reference gene primers within the assay. Sequence reads were collapsed and filtered to measure the absolute abundance of every unique TCRbeta CDR3 rearrangement. For each sample, productive Simpson clonality was calculated as the square root of Simpson's diversity index over productive rearrangements. TCRdb limited this immuneACCESS table to in-frame rearrangements with V and J called. A share of clones is missing; checked studies link under half to unresolved V genes, and the rest is unexplained. For V, J and clone size, that table is used; D and trimming come from the DNA. For this sample there are about 220,000 clones; less than 90% appear just once. 4.5% to 6% of the sample comes from the top ten.

The cysteine opens and the phenylalanine closes a CDR3 of 16 amino acids. CDR3 DNA only is kept here, 48 bases in frame from base 1. According to the germline V gene (reference sequence), CDR1 reads MNHEY and CDR2 reads SMNVEV. V loses 6 bases, J loses 0 bases, and the germline ends lie 15 bases apart. The source is an older woman who had recovered from COVID-19. The sequenced sample consisted of peripheral blood. The chain couples TRBV27 to TRBJ2-1; TRBD2 might be the D gene, on 6 matching bases. Read as DNA, the sequence is TGTGCCAGCAGCCCCTTAGCGGCGGACTCCTACAATGAGCAGTTCTTC. It is translated as CASSPLAADSYNEQFF.